This T cell receptor beta chain originates from a study of shared clonotypes between healthy human individuals. Study information: Aged between 18 and 49, the donors were a couple of women and three men.

Naive CD8 cells lacked CD45RO and underwent positive selection for CCR7, leaving out terminally differentiated effector memory CD45RA+ cells. Trimming removed 5 bases from V and 0 bases from J, with 20 bases in between. This CDR3 has 17 amino acids. Looked up from germline, CDR1 is SGHTA and CDR2 is FQGNSA. Sequencing used immunoSEQ multiplex PCR; TCRdb keeps in-frame clones, though not all of them. The data show hundreds of thousands of clones, 90% to 95% seen once. Input material: naive CD8+ T cells sorted from blood. The clonotype was recovered from a man aged 25 to 40 in good health. The genes are TRBV7-2 and TRBJ2-7; D is possibly TRBD2 (5 bases). The CDR3 loop reads CASSPTNGLYSSYEQYF. The CDR3 DNA follows: TGTGCCAGCAGCCCAACAAATGGACTCTACAGCTCCTACGAGCAGTACTTC. Filled out from reference TRBV7-2 and TRBJ2-7, the complete variable domain reads GAGVSQSPSNKVTEKGKDVELRCDPISGHTALYWYRQSLGQGLEFLIYFQGNSAPDKSGLPSDRFSAERTGGSVSTLTIQRTQQEDSAVYLCASSPTNGLYSSYEQYFGPGTRLTVT.